This T cell receptor beta chain appears in the sequencing data of a study of blood T cell repertoires in COVID-19 (dated by TCRdb to 2020 to 2021). Background on the whole study: Samples from collaborators originated in the United States, Italy and Spain and spanned both the acute and convalescent phases of COVID-19. Where HLA class I and class II types were available, the types were taken from metadata supplied by the sample provider, not from assay-based typing. The samples were drawn from two sources: the first 160 participants of the ongoing ImmuneRACE study, and 1,000 to 1,500 subjects contributed by 6 global collaborators. Sample metadata almost always included a de-identified subject ID, COVID-19 status, age in years and sex. The material from the prospective study consisted of cDNA or gDNA derived from T cells, B-cell-depleted T cells, or PBMCs. Subjects who had been exposed to COVID-19, were actively infected with it, or had recovered from it provided the deeply sampled blood TCRbeta repertoires that made up the dataset. The repertoires were released in a freely available public database intended as a resource for research on the immune response to SARS-CoV-2. Study-wide findings and limitations: How much clinical and demographic metadata was included differed by source and by participant, and the metadata was provided uncurated.

The collaborating institutions used their own protocols to collect whole blood in K2EDTA tubes. For TCRbeta analysis, collaborators shipped samples as frozen whole blood, isolated PBMCs, or DNA extracted from either of those sample types. The immunoSEQ Assay, a bias-controlled multiplex PCR, was used to amplify TCRbeta CDR3 regions from genomic DNA. In the source study's methods: The number of nucleated cells in each sample was estimated from the amplification of reference gene primers within the assay. Sequence reads were collapsed and filtered to measure the absolute abundance of every unique TCRbeta CDR3 rearrangement. For each sample, productive Simpson clonality was calculated as the square root of Simpson's diversity index across productive rearrangements. What TCRdb holds here is the immuneACCESS table cut down to in-frame rearrangements. Part of the clones is not present; checked against another copy, under half of the missing clones reflect an unresolved V gene, and the others are unexplained. V, J and clone size were drawn from that table, and D and trimming were deduced from the DNA. This sample comprises a few hundred thousand clones, roughly 80% of them detected only once. Around 4.5% of the sample belongs to the ten largest clones.

V was cut back by 2 bases and J by 4 bases, leaving a gap of 11 bases between them. CDR1 and CDR2 are drawn from the germline V gene: MDHEN, SYDVKM. The CDR3 runs 15 amino acids, cysteine and phenylalanine included. Solely the CDR3 DNA is kept, with 45 bases framed from the first base. As regards this clone: It lacks a known antigen. Per-base qualities were not stored, and no clone one base away is much larger.

The chain links TRBV28 with TRBJ2-2; perhaps TRBD2 is the D gene, with 5 bases matching. Sequenced: peripheral blood. This receptor was obtained from a woman aged 45-59 years with active or convalescent COVID-19. The CDR3 region: CASSLGRAGTGELFF. In nucleotides, the sequence is TGTGCCAGCAGTTTAGGGAGAGCAGGCACCGGGGAGCTGTTTTTT.